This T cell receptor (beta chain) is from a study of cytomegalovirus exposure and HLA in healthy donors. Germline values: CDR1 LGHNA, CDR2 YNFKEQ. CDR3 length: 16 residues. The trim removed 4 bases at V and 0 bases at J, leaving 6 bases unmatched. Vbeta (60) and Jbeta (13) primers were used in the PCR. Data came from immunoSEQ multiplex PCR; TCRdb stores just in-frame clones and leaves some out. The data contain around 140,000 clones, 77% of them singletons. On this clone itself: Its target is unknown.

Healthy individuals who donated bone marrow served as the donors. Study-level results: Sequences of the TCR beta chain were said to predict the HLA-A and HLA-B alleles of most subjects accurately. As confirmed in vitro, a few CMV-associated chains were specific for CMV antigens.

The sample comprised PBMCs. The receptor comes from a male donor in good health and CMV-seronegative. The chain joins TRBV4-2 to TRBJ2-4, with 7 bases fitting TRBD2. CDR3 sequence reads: CASSPGGESAKNIQYF. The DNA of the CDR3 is TGTGCCAGCAGCCCGGGGGGAGAATCAGCCAAAAACATTCAGTACTTC.